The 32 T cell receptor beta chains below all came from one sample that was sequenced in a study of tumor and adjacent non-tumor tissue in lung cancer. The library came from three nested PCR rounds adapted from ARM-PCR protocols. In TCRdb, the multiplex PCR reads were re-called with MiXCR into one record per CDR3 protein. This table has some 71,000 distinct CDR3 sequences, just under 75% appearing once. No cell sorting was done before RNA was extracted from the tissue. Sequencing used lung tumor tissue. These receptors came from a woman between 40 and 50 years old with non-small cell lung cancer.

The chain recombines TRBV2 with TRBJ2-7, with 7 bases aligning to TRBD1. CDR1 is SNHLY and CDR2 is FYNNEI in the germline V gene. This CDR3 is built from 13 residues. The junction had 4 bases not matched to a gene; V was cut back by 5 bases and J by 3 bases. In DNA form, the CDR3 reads TGTGCCAGCAGTCCGACAGGGAACTACGAGCAGTACTTC. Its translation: CASSPTGNYEQYF.

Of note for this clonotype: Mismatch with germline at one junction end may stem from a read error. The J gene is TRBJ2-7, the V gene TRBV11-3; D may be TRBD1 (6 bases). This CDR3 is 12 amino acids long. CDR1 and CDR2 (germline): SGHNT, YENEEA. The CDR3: CDSSPTGTYQYF. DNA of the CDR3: TGTGACAGCAGCCCTACAGGGACATACCAGTACTTC.

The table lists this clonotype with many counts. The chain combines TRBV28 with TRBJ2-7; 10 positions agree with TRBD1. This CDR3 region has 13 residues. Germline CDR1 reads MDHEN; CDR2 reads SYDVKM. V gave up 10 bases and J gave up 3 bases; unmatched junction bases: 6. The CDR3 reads CATRGQGVYEQYF. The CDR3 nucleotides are TGTGCCACCCGAGGACAGGGGGTCTACGAGCAGTACTTC.

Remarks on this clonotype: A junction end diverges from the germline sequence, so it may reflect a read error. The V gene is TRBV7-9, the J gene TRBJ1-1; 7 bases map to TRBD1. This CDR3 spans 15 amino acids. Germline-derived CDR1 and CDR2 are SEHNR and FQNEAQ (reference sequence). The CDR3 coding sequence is TGTGCCAGCAGCTTATCGACAGGGCGGAACACTGAAGTTTTCTTT. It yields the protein CASSLSTGRNTEVFF.

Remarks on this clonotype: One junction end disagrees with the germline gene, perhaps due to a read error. The CDR3 sequence: CASRYTGVRPGANILTF. The CDR3 DNA is TGTGCCAGCAGATATACAGGGGTTCGCCCTGGGGCCAACATCCTGACTTTC. The chain uses TRBV6-5 and TRBJ2-6; 7 nucleotides line up with TRBD1. This CDR3 region has 17 residues. Germline loops: CDR1 MNHEY, CDR2 SVGAGI.

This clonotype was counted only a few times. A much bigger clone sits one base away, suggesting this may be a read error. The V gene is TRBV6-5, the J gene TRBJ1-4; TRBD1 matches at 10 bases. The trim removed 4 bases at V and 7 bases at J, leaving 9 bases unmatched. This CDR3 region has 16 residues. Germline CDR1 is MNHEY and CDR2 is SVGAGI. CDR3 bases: TGTGCCAGCAGTTTTGGGGTCGGGACAGGGGTTGAAAAACTGTTTTTT. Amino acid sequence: CASSFGVGTGVEKLFF.

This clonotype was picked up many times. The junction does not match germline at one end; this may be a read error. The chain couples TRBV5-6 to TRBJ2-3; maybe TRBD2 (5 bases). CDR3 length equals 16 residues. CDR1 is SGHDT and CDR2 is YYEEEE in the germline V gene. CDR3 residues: CASSLELDVNTDTQYF. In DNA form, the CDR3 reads TGTGCCAGCAGTTTGGAACTAGACGTGAACACAGATACGCAGTATTTT.

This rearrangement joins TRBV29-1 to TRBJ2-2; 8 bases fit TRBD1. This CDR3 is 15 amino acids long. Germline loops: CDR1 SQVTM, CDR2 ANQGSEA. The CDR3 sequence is CCATPGTGNTGELFF. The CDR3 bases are TGCTGCGCCACCCCCGGGACAGGTAACACCGGGGAGCTGTTTTTT.

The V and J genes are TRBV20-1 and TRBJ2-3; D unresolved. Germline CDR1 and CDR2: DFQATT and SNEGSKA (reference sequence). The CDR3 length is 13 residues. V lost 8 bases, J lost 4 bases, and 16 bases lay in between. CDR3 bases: TGCAGTTTATCGGTCCCCCCCGCAGATACGCAGTATTTT. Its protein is CSLSVPPADTQYF.

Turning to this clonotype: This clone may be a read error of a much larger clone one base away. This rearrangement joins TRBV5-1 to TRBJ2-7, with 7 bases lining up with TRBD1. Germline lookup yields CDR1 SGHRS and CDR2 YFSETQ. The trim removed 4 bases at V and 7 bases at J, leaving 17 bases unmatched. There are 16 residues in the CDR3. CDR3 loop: CASSRVTGTALEEQYF. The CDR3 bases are TGCGCCAGCAGCAGGGTGACCGGGACAGCCCTCGAGGAGCAGTACTTC.

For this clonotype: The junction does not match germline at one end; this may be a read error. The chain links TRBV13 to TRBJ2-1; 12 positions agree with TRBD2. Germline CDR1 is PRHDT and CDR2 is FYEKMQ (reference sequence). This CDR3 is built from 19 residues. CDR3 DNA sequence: TGTGCCAGCAGCAGTTCTAGCGGGGGGGCCCCTCAGTATGTCGATGAGCAGTTATTC. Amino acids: CASSSSSGGAPQYVDEQLF.

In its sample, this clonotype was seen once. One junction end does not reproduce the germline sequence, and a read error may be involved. CDR3 nucleotides: TGCAGCGTTGCGGCAGGACAGAGCAATCAACCCCAGCATTTT. Translated: CSVAAGQSNQPQHF. The rearrangement joins TRBV29-1 to TRBJ1-5, with D possibly being TRBD1 (6 bases). This CDR3 is built from 14 residues. The germline gives CDR1 SQVTM, CDR2 ANQGSEA.

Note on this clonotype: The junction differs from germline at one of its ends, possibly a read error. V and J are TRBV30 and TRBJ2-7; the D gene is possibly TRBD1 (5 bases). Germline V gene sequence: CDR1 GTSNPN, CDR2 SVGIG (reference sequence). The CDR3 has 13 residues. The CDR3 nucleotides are TGTGTCTGGAGCCAGGGCCGCTCCTACGAGCAGTACTTC. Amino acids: CVWSQGRSYEQYF. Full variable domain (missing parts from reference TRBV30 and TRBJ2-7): SQTIHQWPATLVQPVGSPLSLECTVEGTSNPNLYWYRQAAGRGLQLLFYSVGIGQISSEVPQNLSASRPQDRQFILSSKKLLLSDSGFYLCVWSQGRSYEQYFGPGTRLTVT.

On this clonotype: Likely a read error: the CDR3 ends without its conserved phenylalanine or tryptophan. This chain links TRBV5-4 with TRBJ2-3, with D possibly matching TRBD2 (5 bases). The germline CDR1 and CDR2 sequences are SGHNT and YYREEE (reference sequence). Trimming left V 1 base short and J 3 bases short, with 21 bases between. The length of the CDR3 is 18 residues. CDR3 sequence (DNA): TGTGCCAGCAGCTTGAAGGTCAGTCAGACTAACGGAACAGATACGCAGTATTTG. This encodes CASSLKVSQTNGTDTQYL.

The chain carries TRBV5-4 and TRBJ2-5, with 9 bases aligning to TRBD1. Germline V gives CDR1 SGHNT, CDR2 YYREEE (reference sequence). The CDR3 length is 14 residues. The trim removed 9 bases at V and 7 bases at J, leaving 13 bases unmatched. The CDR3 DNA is TGTGCCAACAGTCGAACGGGACAGGGAAGGACCCAGTACTTC. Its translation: CANSRTGQGRTQYF.

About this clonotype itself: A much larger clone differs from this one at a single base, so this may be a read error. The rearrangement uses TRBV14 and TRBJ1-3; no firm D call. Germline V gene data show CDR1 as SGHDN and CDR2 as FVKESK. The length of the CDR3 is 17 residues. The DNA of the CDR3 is TGTGCCAGCAGCCGCCGTGAGTCGAGGGCGCCTGGAGACACCATATATTTT. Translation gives CASSRRESRAPGDTIYF.

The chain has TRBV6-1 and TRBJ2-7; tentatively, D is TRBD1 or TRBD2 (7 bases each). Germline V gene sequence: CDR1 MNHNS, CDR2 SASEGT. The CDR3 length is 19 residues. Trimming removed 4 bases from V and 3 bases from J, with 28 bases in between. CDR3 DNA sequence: TGTGCCAGCAGTGGGAGACAGGGTCTCCTATCGGGGGGATTCTACGAGCAGTACTTC. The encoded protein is CASSGRQGLLSGGFYEQYF.

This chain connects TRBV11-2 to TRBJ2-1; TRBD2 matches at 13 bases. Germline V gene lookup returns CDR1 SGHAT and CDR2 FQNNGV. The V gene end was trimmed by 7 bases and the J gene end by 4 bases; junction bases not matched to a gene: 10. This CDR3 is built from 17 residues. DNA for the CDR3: TGTGCCAGCAACAATAGGACTAGCGGGAGCTCATACAATGAGCAGTTCTTC. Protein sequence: CASNNRTSGSSYNEQFF. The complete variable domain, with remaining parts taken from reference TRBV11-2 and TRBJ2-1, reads EAGVAQSPRYKIIEKRQSVAFWCNPISGHATLYWYQQILGQGPKLLIQFQNNGVVDDSQLPKDRFSAERLKGVDSTLKIQPAKLEDSAVYLCASNNRTSGSSYNEQFFGPGTRLTVL.

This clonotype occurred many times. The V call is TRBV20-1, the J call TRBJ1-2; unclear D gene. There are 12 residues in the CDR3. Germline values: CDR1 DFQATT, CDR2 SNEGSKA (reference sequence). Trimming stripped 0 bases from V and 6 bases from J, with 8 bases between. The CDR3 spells CSARDLGDGYTF. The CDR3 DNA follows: TGCAGTGCTAGAGACTTAGGAGATGGCTACACCTTC.

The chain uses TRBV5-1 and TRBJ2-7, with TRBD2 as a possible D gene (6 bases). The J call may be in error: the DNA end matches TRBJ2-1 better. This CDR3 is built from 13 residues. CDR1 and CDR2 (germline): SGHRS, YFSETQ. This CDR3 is CASSSGLNYEQFF. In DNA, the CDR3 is TGCGCCAGCAGTTCGGGACTTAACTATGAGCAGTTCTTC.

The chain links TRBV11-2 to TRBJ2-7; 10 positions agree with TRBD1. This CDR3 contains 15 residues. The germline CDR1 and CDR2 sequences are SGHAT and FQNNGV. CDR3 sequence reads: CASSPGTGVSHEQYV. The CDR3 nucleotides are TGTGCAAGCAGCCCCGGGACAGGGGTATCCCACGAGCAGTACGTC.

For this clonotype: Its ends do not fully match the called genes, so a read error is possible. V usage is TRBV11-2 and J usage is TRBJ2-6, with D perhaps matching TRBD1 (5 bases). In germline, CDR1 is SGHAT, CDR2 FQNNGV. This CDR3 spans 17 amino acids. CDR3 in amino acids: CASSPNLKGSGAYVLSF. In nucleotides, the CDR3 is TGTGCCAGCAGTCCGAACTTGAAGGGCTCTGGGGCCTACGTCCTGTCTTTC.

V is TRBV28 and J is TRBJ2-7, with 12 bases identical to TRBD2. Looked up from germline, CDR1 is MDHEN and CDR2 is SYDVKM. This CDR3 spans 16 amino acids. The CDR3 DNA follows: TGTACTACCGCCCAGACTAGCGGGAGAGGGAACTACGAGCAGTACTTC. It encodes CTTAQTSGRGNYEQYF.

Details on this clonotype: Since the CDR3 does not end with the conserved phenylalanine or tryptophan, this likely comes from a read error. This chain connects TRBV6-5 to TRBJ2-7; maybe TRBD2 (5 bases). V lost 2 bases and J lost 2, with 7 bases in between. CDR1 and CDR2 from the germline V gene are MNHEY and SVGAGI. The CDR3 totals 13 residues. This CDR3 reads CASSYGSPYEQYY. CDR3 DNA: TGTGCCAGCAGTTACGGGAGCCCCTACGAGCAGTACTAC.

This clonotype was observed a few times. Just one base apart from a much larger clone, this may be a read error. The CDR3 spells CASSLQGTGELLF. DNA for the CDR3: TGTGCCAGCAGCTTACAGGGGACCGGGGAGCTGCTTTTT. This chain links TRBV5-5 with TRBJ2-2; 7 nucleotides match TRBD1. The length of the CDR3 is 13 residues. Germline V CDR1 and CDR2: SGHKS, YYEKEE (reference sequence).

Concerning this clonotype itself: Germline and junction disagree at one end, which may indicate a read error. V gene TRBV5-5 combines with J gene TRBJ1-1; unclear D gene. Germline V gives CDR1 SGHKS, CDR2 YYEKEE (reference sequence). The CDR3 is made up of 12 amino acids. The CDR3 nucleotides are TGTGCGAGCAGGCGATCGAACTCTGAAGCTTTCTTT. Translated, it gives CASRRSNSEAFF. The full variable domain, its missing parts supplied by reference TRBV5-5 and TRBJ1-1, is DAGVTQSPTHLIKTRGQQVTLRCSPISGHKSVSWYQQVLGQGPQFIFQYYEKEERGRGNFPDRFSARQFPNYSSELNVNALLLGDSALYLCASRRSNSEAFFGQGTRLTVV.

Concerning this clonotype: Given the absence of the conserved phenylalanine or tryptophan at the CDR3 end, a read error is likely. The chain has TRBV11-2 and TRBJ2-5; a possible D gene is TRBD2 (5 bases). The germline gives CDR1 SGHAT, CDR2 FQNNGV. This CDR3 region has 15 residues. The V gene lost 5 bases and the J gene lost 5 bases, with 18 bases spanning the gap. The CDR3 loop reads CASSPATGVGETQYV. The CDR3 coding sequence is TGTGCCAGCAGCCCAGCCACCGGGGTAGGTGAGACCCAGTACGTC.

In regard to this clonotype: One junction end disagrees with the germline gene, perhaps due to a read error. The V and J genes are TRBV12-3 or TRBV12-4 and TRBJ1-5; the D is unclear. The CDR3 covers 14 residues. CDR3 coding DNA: TGTGCCAGCAGTTTCCTTGGCCTCAATCAGCCCAAGCGTTTT. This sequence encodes CASSFLGLNQPKRF.

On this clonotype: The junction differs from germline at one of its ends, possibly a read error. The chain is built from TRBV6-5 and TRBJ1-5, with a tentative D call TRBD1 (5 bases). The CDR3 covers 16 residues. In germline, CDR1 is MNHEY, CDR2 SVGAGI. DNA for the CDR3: TGTGCTAGCAGCCCAATGCGGGGACCCCTCAATCAACCCCAGCATTTT. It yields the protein CASSPMRGPLNQPQHF.

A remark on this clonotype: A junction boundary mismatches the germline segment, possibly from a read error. The CDR3 DNA reads TGTGTCAGCAGCCCTACAGGGGTCATGGGTAGGAAGAATCAGCCCCAGTATTTT. It yields the protein CVSSPTGVMGRKNQPQYF. The V gene is TRBV6-5, the J gene TRBJ1-5, with 7 positions matching TRBD1. With the DNA end fitting TRBJ2-3 better, the J assignment may be wrong. There are 18 residues in the CDR3. Germline V gene sequence: CDR1 MNHEY, CDR2 SVGAGI.

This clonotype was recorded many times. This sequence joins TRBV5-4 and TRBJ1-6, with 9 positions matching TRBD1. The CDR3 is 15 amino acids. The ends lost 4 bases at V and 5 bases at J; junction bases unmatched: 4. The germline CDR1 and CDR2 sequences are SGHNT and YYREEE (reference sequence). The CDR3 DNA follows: TGTGCCAGCAGCCCGGGGACAGGGAATAATTCACCCCTCCACTTT. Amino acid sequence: CASSPGTGNNSPLHF.

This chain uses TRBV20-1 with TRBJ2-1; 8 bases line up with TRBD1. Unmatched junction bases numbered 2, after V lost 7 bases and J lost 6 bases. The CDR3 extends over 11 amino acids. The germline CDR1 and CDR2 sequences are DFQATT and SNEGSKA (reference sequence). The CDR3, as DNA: TGCAGTGGACAGGGGCGCAATGAGCAGTTCTTC. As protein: CSGQGRNEQFF.